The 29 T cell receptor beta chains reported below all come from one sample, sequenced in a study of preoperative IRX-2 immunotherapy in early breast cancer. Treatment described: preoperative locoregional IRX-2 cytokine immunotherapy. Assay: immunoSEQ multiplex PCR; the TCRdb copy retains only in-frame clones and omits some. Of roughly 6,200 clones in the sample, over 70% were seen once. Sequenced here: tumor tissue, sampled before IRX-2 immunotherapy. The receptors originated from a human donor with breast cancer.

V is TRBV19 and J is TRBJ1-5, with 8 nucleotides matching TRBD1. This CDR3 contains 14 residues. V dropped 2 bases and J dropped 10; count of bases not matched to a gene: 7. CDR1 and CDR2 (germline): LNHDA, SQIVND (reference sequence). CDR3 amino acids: CASSISGTGDPQHF. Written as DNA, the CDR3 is TGTGCCAGTAGTATATCCGGGACAGGAGACCCCCAGCATTTT.

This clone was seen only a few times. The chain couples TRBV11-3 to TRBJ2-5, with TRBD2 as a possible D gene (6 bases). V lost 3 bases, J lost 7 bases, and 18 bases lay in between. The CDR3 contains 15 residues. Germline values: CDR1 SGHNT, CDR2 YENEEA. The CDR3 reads CASSLGGGTAGTQYF. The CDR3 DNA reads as TGTGCCAGCAGCTTGGGTGGGGGGACGGCAGGGACCCAGTACTTC.

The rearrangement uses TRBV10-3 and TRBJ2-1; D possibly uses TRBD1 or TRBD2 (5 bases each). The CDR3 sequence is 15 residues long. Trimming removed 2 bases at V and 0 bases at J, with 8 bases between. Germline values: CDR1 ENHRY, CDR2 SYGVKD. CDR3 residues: CAISEGTASYNEQFF. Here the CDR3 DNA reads TGTGCCATCAGTGAGGGGACGGCCTCCTACAATGAGCAGTTCTTC.

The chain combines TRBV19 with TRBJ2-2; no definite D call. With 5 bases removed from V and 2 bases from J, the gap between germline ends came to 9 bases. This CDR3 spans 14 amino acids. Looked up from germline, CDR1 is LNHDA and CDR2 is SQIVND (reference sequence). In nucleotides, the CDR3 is TGTGCCAGTAGTCTAGTGGGAAACACCGGGGAGCTGTTTTTT. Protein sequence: CASSLVGNTGELFF.

CDR3 DNA: TGTGCCAGTAGTATTGGAAGTTGGAATGGGGACCGCAGCGGTCCTTTGGAGAGTGACGAGCAGTACTTC. Its translation: CASSIGSWNGDRSGPLESDEQYF. This chain links TRBV19 with TRBJ2-7; D possibly uses TRBD1 or TRBD2 (5 bases each). With 3 bases removed from V and 5 bases from J, the gap between germline ends came to 41 bases. In germline, CDR1 is LNHDA, CDR2 SQIVND (reference sequence). The CDR3 has 23 residues.

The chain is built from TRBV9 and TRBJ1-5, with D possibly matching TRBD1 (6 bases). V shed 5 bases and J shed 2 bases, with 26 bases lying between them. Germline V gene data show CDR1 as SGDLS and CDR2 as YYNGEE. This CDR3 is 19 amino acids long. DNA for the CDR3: TGTGCCAGCAGTTTAAGGGGACTACAAACAGGGATGGGCAATCAGCCCCAGCATTTT. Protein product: CASSLRGLQTGMGNQPQHF.

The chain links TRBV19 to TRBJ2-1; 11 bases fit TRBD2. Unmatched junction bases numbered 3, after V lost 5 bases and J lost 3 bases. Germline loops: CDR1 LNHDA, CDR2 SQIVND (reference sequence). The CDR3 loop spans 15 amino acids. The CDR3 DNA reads TGTGCCAGTAGTTTTACTAGCGGGGGCTACAATGAGCAGTTCTTC. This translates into CASSFTSGGYNEQFF.

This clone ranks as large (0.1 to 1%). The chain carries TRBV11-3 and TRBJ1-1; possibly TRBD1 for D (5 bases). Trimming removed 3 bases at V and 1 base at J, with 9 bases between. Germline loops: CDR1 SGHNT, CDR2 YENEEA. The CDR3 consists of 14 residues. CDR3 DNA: TGTGCCAGCAGCTTGGGGACGGGGAACACTGAAGCTTTCTTT. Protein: CASSLGTGNTEAFF. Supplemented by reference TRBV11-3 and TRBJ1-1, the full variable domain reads EAGVVQSPRYKIIEKKQPVAFWCNPISGHNTLYWYLQNLGQGPELLIRYENEEAVDDSQLPKDRFSAERLKGVDSTLKIQPAELGDSAVYLCASSLGTGNTEAFFGQGTRLTVV.

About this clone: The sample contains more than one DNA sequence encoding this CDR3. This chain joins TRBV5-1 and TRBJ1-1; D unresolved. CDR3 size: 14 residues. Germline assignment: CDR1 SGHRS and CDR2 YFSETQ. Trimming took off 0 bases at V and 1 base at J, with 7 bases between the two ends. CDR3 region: CASSLGHGNTEAFF. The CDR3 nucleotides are TGCGCCAGCAGCTTGGGGCACGGGAACACTGAAGCTTTCTTT.

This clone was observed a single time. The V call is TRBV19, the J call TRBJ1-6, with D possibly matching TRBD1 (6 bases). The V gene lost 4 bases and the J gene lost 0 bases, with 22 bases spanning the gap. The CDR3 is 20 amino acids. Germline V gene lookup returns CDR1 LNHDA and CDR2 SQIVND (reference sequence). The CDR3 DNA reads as TGTGCCAGTAGTACCGACAGGTGGACTCGAGGAAGCTCCTATAATTCACCCCTCCACTTT. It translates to CASSTDRWTRGSSYNSPLHF. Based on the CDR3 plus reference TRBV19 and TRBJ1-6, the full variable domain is DGGITQSPKYLFRKEGQNVTLSCEQNLNHDAMYWYRQDPGQGLRLIYYSQIVNDFQKGDIAEGYSVSREKKESFPLTVTSAQKNPTAFYLCASSTDRWTRGSSYNSPLHFGNGTRLTVT.

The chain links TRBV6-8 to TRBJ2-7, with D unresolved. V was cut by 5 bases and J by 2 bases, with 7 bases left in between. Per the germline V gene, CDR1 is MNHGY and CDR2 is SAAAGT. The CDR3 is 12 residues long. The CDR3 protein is CASSDGTYEQYF. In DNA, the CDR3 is TGTGCCAGCAGTGACGGAACCTACGAGCAGTACTTC.

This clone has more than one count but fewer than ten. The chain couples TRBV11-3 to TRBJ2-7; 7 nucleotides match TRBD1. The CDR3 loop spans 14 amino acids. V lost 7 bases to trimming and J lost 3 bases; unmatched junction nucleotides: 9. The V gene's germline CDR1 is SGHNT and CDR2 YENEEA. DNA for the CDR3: TGTGCCAGCAACCTCCGGGACAGTGGCTACGAGCAGTACTTC. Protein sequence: CASNLRDSGYEQYF.

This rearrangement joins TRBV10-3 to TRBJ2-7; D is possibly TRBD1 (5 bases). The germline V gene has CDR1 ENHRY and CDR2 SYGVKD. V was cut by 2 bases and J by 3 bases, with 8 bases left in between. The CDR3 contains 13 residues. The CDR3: CAISEDSNYEQYF. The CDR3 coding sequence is TGTGCCATCAGTGAGGACAGTAACTACGAGCAGTACTTC.

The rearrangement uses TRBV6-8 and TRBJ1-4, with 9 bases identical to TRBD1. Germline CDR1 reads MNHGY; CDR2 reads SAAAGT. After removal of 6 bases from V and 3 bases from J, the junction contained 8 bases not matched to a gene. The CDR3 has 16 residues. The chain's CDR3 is CASRPFRQGANEKLFF. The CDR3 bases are TGTGCCAGCAGACCCTTCCGACAGGGGGCTAATGAAAAACTGTTTTTT.

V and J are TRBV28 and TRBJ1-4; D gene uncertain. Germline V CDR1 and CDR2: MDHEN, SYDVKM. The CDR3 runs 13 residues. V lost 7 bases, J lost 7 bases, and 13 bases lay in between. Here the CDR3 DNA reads TGTGCCAGCATCGGGGTATTGTCTGAAAAACTGTTTTTT. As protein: CASIGVLSEKLFF.

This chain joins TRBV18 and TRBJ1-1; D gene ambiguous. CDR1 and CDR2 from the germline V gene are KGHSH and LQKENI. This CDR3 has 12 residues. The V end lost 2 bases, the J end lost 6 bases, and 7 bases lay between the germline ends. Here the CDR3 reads CASSPGRAEAFF. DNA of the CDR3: TGTGCCAGCTCACCAGGGAGGGCTGAAGCTTTCTTT.

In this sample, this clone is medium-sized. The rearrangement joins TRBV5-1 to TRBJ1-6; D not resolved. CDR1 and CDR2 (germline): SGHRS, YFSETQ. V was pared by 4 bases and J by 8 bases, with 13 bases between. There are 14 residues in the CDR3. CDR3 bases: TGCGCCAGCAGCCCTGAACAAAGCTATTCACCCCTCCACTTT. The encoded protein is CASSPEQSYSPLHF.

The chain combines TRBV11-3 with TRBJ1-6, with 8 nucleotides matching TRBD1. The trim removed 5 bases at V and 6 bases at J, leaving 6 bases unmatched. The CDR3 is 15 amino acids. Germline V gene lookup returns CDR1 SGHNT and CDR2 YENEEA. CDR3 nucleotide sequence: TGTGCCAGCAGCCTCAGGGGGCTGGGTAATTCACCCCTCCACTTT. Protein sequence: CASSLRGLGNSPLHF.

CDR3 coding DNA: TGTGCCAGCGCGTTAGGCTTCCAAGAGACCCAGTACTTC. Amino acids: CASALGFQETQYF. The chain has TRBV18 and TRBJ2-5; D is undetermined. Per the germline V gene, CDR1 is KGHSH and CDR2 is LQKENI. The length of the CDR3 is 13 residues. Trimming removed 8 bases at V and 1 base at J, with 11 bases between.

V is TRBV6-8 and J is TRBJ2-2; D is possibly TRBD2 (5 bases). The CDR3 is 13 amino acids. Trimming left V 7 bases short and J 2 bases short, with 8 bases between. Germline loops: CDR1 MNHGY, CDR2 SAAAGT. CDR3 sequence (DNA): TGTGCCAGCAAGGACTCTAACACCGGGGAGCTGTTTTTT. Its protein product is CASKDSNTGELFF.

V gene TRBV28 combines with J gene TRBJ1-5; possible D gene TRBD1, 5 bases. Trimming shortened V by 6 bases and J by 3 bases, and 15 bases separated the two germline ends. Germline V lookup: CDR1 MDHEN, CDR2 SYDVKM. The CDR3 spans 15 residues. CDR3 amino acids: CASSRLRGSNQPQHF. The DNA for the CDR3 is TGTGCCAGCAGCCGATTAAGGGGCTCCAATCAGCCCCAGCATTTT.

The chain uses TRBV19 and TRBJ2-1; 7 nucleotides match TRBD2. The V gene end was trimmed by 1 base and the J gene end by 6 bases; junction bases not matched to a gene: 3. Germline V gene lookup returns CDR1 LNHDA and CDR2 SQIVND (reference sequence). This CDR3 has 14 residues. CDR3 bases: TGTGCCAGTAGTATAGTCACGGGGGGCAATGAGCAGTTCTTC. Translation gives CASSIVTGGNEQFF.

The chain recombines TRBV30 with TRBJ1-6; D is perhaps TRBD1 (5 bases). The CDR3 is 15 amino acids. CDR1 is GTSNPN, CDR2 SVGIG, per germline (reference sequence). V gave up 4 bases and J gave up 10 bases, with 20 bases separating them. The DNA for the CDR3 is TGTGCCTGGATCTCCGGCAGGGCCCCTGGGTCACCCCTCCACTTT. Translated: CAWISGRAPGSPLHF.

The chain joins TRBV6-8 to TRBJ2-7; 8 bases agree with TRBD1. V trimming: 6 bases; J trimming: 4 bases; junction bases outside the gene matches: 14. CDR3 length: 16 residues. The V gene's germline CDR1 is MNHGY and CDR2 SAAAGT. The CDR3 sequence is CASRQGTGGVKYEQYF. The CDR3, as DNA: TGTGCCAGCAGACAAGGGACAGGAGGAGTGAAGTACGAGCAGTACTTC.

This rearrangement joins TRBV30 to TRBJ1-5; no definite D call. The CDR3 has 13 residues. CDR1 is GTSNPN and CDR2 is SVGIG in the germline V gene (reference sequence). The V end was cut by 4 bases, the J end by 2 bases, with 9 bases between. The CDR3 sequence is CAWTISGNQPQHF. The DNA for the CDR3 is TGTGCCTGGACCATCTCTGGCAATCAGCCCCAGCATTTT.

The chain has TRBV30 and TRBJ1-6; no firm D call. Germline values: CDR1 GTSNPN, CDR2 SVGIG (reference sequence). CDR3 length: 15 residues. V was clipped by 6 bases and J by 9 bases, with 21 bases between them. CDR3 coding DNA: TGTGCCTGTTCCTCTACCAGGACTATGAGTTCACCCCTCCACTTT. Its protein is CACSSTRTMSSPLHF. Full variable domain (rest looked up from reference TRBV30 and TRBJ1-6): SQTIHQWPATLVQPVGSPLSLECTVEGTSNPNLYWYRQAAGRGLQLLFYSVGIGQISSEVPQNLSASRPQDRQFILSSKKLLLSDSGFYLCACSSTRTMSSPLHFGNGTRLTVT.

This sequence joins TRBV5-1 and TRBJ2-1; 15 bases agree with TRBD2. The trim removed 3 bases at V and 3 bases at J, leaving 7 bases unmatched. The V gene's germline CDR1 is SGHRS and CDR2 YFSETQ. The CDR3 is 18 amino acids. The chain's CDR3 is CASSYGTSGGLIYNEQFF. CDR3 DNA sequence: TGCGCCAGCAGCTACGGGACTAGCGGGGGGTTAATCTACAATGAGCAGTTCTTC.

In DNA form, the CDR3 reads TGTGCCAGCTCACCACCTTCTACAGGGGGCACAGATACGCAGTATTTT. Encoded protein: CASSPPSTGGTDTQYF. The chain joins TRBV18 to TRBJ2-3; 7 nucleotides match TRBD1. Germline V lookup: CDR1 KGHSH, CDR2 LQKENI. The CDR3 has 16 amino acids. J gave up 1 base and V 0 bases, and 4 bases lay outside the gene matches.

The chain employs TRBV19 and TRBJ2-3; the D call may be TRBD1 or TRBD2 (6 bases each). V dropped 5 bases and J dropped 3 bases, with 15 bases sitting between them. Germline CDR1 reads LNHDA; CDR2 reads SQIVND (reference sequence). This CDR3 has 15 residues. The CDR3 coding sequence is TGTGCCAGTAGTTGGGGGGCACGGGGTACAGATACGCAGTATTTT. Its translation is CASSWGARGTDTQYF.